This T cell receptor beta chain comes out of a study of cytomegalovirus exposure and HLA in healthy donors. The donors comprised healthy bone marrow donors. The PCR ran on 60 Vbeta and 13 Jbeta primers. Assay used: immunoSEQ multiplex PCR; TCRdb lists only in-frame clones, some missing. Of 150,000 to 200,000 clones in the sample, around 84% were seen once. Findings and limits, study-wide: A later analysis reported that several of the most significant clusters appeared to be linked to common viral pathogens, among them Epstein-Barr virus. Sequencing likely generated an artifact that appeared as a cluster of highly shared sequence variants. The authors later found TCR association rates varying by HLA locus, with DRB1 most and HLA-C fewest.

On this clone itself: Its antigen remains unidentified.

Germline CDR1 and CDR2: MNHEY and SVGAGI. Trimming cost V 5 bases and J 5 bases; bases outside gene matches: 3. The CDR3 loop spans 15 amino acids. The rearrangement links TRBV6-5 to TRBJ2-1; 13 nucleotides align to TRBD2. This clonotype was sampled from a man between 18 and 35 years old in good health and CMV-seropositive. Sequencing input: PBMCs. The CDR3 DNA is TGTGCCAGCAGTAAGGGACTAGCGGGGAACAATGAGCAGTTCTTC. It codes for CASSKGLAGNNEQFF.